This passage covers 10 T cell receptor beta chains from one sample sequenced in a study of blood T cell repertoires in COVID-19 (dated by TCRdb to 2019 to 2021). Preparation of the library involved the immunoSEQ multiplex PCR assay. The table comes from immuneACCESS by way of TCRdb, which keeps in-frame sequences with V and J called. Part of the clones is missing from these tables; in studies checked, under half for an unresolved V gene and the rest for unknown reasons. This sample gives about 34,000 clones in total; roughly 80% of them show up just once. Approximately 16% of the sample is in the top ten clones. Input material: peripheral blood. These receptors were collected from a human donor in a cohort sampled during active COVID-19.

The chain recombines TRBV4-1 with TRBJ2-5, with a weak D call TRBD2 (6 bases). The CDR3 runs 15 residues. Germline lookup yields CDR1 MGHRA and CDR2 YSYEKL. V lost 1 base, J lost 2 bases, and 11 bases lay in between. The CDR3 sequence is CASSQVGGFQETQYF. CDR3 bases: TGCGCCAGCAGCCAAGTTGGGGGGTTTCAAGAGACCCAGTACTTC.

The chain couples TRBV30 to TRBJ2-2; 13 bases are a match to TRBD2. CDR3 size: 15 residues. The V segment lost 3 bases and the J segment 7 bases; nucleotides outside the gene matches: 5. Germline V gene sequence: CDR1 GTSNPN, CDR2 SVGIG (reference sequence). The CDR3 protein is CAWSRGLAGFGELFF. DNA of the CDR3: TGTGCCTGGAGCCGGGGACTAGCGGGATTCGGGGAGCTGTTTTTT.

This chain joins TRBV5-1 and TRBJ2-7; the D gene is possibly TRBD1 (5 bases). Per the germline V gene, CDR1 is SGHRS and CDR2 is YFSETQ. The CDR3 is 13 amino acids. Trimming shortened V by 7 bases and J by 3 bases, and 14 bases separated the two germline ends. The CDR3 DNA reads TGCGCCAGCCGCGATGGGGCCGGCTACGAGCAGTACTTC. Translation gives CASRDGAGYEQYF. The variable domain in full, with the rest retrieved from reference TRBV5-1 and TRBJ2-7, is KAGVTQTPRYLIKTRGQQVTLSCSPISGHRSVSWYQQTPGQGLQFLFEYFSETQRNKGNFPGRFSGRQFSNSRSEMNVSTLELGDSALYLCASRDGAGYEQYFGPGTRLTVT.

The chain carries TRBV19 and TRBJ1-3; D might be TRBD1 (6 bases). Per the germline V gene, CDR1 is LNHDA and CDR2 is SQIVND (reference sequence). This CDR3 contains 14 residues. The V and J ends lost 4 bases and 2 bases respectively, with 9 bases between them. DNA of the CDR3: TGTGCCAGTAGTACCGCAGGGGCTGGAAACACCATATATTTT. Its protein is CASSTAGAGNTIYF.

The chain couples TRBV7-8 to TRBJ2-1, with D maybe TRBD2 (6 bases). The CDR3 is made up of 14 amino acids. CDR1 and CDR2 (germline): SGHVS, FQNEAQ. V was trimmed by 5 bases and J by 15 bases, leaving 23 bases between them. The CDR3 bases are TGTGCCAGCAGCCGAGCTGAGACGGGAGTTTCTCGGTTCTTC. This gives the protein CASSRAETGVSRFF.

The genes are TRBV5-4 and TRBJ2-3, with 11 bases identical to TRBD2. From germline, CDR1 is SGHNT and CDR2 YYREEE (reference sequence). V shed 4 bases, J shed 4 bases, and the junction held 5 bases outside the gene matches. The CDR3 contains 15 residues. The CDR3 sequence: CASSGSGRVADTQYF. CDR3 sequence (DNA): TGTGCCAGCAGCGGTAGCGGGAGGGTCGCAGATACGCAGTATTTT. Full variable domain (remainder filled in from reference TRBV5-4 and TRBJ2-3): ETGVTQSPTHLIKTRGQQVTLRCSSQSGHNTVSWYQQALGQGPQFIFQYYREEENGRGNFPPRFSGLQFPNYSSELNVNALELDDSALYLCASSGSGRVADTQYFGPGTRLTVL.

This chain links TRBV30 with TRBJ2-1; no clear D. Germline lookup yields CDR1 GTSNPN and CDR2 SVGIG (reference sequence). The CDR3 spans 14 residues. V gave up 0 bases and J gave up 7 bases, with 13 bases separating them. This CDR3 is CAWSVSSIRNEQFF. CDR3 coding DNA: TGTGCCTGGAGTGTATCTTCTATAAGAAATGAGCAGTTCTTC. Filled out from reference TRBV30 and TRBJ2-1, the complete variable domain reads SQTIHQWPATLVQPVGSPLSLECTVEGTSNPNLYWYRQAAGRGLQLLFYSVGIGQISSEVPQNLSASRPQDRQFILSSKKLLLSDSGFYLCAWSVSSIRNEQFFGPGTRLTVL.

This clone was counted between two and nine times. V gene TRBV28 combines with J gene TRBJ2-7; 10 positions match TRBD1. V shed 8 bases, J shed 5 bases, and the junction held 12 bases outside the gene matches. Germline CDR1 is MDHEN and CDR2 is SYDVKM. This CDR3 has 15 amino acids. The CDR3 protein is CASGSLGQGFHEQYF. CDR3 nucleotide sequence: TGTGCCAGCGGTTCACTGGGACAGGGGTTCCACGAGCAGTACTTC.

The chain employs TRBV11-2 and TRBJ2-1; 7 bases match TRBD2. The CDR3 runs 15 residues. Looked up from germline, CDR1 is SGHAT and CDR2 is FQNNGV. V was pared by 6 bases and J by 6 bases, with 11 bases of the junction left unmatched. The CDR3 DNA is TGTGCCAGCAGGAGCGGGACTAAACTTCCCAATGAGCAGTTCTTC. Translated, it gives CASRSGTKLPNEQFF.

The J gene is TRBJ2-1, the V gene TRBV5-1; TRBD2 matches at 9 bases. The CDR3 contains 16 residues. The V and J ends lost 0 bases and 4 bases, in that order; junction bases with no gene match: 5. Germline assignment: CDR1 SGHRS and CDR2 YFSETQ. The CDR3, as DNA: TGCGCCAGCAGCTTGGCGACTAGCGGAGTATACAATGAGCAGTTCTTC. Its translation: CASSLATSGVYNEQFF.